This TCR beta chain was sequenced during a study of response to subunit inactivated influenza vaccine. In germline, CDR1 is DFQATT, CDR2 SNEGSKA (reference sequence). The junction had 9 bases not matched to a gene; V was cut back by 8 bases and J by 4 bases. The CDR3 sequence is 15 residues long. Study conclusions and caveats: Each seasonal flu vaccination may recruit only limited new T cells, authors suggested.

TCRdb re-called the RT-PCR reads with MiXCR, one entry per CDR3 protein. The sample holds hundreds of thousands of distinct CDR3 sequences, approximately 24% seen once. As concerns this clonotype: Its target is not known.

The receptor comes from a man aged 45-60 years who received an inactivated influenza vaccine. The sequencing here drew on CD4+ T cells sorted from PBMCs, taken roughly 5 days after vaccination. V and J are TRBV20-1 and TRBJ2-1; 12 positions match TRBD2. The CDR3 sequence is CSTLAGGLRYNEQFF. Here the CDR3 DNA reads TGCAGTACGCTAGCGGGGGGGCTTCGGTACAATGAGCAGTTCTTC.